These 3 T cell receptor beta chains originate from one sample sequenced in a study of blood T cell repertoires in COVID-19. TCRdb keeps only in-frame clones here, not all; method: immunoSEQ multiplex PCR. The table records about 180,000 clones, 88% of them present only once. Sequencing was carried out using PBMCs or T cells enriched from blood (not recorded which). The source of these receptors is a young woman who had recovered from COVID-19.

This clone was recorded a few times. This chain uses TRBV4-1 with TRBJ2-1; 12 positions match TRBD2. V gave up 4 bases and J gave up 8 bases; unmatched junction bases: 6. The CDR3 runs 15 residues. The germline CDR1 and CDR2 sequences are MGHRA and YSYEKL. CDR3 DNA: TGCGCCAGCAGCCCGACTAGCGGGAGTGGAGATGAGCAGTTCTTC. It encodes CASSPTSGSGDEQFF.

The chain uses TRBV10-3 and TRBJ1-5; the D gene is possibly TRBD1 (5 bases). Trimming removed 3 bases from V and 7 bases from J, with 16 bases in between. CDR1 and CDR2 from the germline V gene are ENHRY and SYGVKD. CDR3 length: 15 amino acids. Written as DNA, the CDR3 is TGTGCCATCAGTGACCCCGCGGGGGTCGGGCAGCCCCAGCATTTT. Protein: CAISDPAGVGQPQHF.

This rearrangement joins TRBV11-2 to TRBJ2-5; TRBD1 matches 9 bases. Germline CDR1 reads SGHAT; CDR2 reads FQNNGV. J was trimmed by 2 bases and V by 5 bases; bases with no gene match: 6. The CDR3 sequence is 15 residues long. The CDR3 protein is CASSLGTGWQETQYF. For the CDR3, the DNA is TGTGCCAGCAGCCTTGGGACAGGGTGGCAAGAGACCCAGTACTTC. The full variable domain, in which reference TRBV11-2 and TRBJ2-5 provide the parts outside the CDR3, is EAGVAQSPRYKIIEKRQSVAFWCNPISGHATLYWYQQILGQGPKLLIQFQNNGVVDDSQLPKDRFSAERLKGVDSTLKIQPAKLEDSAVYLCASSLGTGWQETQYFGPGTRLLVL.